Listed below are T cell receptor beta chains from one sample, sequenced in a study of lymphopenia after photon versus proton radiotherapy. This table comes from immunoSEQ multiplex PCR, and its TCRdb copy is limited to in-frame clones, with some not included. The sample gives over 35,000 clones, approximately 86% of which show up once; 10% is in the top ten. The starting material was peripheral blood, obtained from a patient treated with proton-based radiotherapy. The receptors shown here come from a woman in her sixties or seventies with pancreatic cancer. Some clones in this sample may be carry-over from other donors' samples. The CDR3 runs from the conserved cysteine through the conserved F or W. D genes are given only for firm matches. Clone sizes are given selectively: once, few, many, or a class where the clone is expanded.

clone size	D gene	V gene	J gene	CDR3 protein	CDR3 DNA
-	TRBD2	TRBV5-1	TRBJ2-7	CASSLRLLAGGSEQYF	TGCGCCAGCAGCTTGCGATTACTAGCGGGAGGGTCGGAGCAGTACTTC
-	-	TRBV11-2	TRBJ2-2	CASSPNRAMNTGELFF	TGTGCCAGCAGCCCGAACAGGGCAATGAACACCGGGGAGCTGTTTTTT
-	-	TRBV25-1	TRBJ2-3	CASSAFQTTAFTDTQYF	TGTGCCAGCAGTGCATTCCAGACTACCGCCTTTACAGATACGCAGTATTTT
-	-	TRBV29-1	TRBJ2-7	CSVEVSYEQYF	TGCAGCGTTGAGGTGTCCTACGAGCAGTACTTC
-	-	TRBV5-8	TRBJ1-1	CASSQSAEAFF	TGTGCCAGCAGCCAAAGCGCTGAAGCTTTCTTT
-	-	TRBV7-8	TRBJ2-3	CASSLGQQTYSSTDTQYF	TGTGCCAGCTCTCTAGGGCAGCAGACTTATTCTAGCACAGATACGCAGTATTTT
once	-	TRBV15	TRBJ1-2	CATSSDRFGGYGYTF	TGTGCCACCAGCAGTGACCGATTTGGGGGCTATGGCTACACCTTC
-	-	TRBV9	TRBJ1-3	CASSVAPNTLGNTIYF	TGTGCCAGCAGCGTAGCCCCGAATACCTTGGGAAACACCATATATTTT
-	-	TRBV28	TRBJ2-6	CASTHRGFQSPQWVLTF	TGTGCCAGCACCCATAGGGGGTTTCAGTCCCCACAGTGGGTCCTGACTTTC
-	TRBD1	TRBV6-1	TRBJ1-2	CASSEGLQGNYGYTF	TGTGCCAGCAGTGAAGGGTTACAGGGGAACTATGGCTACACCTTC
-	-	TRBV11-3	TRBJ1-1	CASSLGRGNTEAFF	TGTGCCAGCAGCTTAGGAAGGGGAAACACTGAAGCTTTCTTT
few	TRBD2	TRBV2	TRBJ2-1	CASSDVLAVYNEQFF	TGTGCCAGCAGTGATGTACTAGCGGTCTACAATGAGCAGTTCTTC
-	-	TRBV6-1	TRBJ2-3	CASSEASRSTDTQYF	TGTGCCAGCAGTGAAGCATCGCGTAGTACAGATACGCAGTATTTT
-	-	TRBV19	TRBJ1-5	CASSISDRSYSNQPQHF	TGTGCCAGTAGTATTTCCGACCGATCGTATAGCAATCAGCCCCAGCATTTT
-	-	TRBV2	TRBJ1-3	CASGGTQTGNTIYF	TGTGCCAGCGGGGGGACACAGACTGGAAACACCATATATTTT